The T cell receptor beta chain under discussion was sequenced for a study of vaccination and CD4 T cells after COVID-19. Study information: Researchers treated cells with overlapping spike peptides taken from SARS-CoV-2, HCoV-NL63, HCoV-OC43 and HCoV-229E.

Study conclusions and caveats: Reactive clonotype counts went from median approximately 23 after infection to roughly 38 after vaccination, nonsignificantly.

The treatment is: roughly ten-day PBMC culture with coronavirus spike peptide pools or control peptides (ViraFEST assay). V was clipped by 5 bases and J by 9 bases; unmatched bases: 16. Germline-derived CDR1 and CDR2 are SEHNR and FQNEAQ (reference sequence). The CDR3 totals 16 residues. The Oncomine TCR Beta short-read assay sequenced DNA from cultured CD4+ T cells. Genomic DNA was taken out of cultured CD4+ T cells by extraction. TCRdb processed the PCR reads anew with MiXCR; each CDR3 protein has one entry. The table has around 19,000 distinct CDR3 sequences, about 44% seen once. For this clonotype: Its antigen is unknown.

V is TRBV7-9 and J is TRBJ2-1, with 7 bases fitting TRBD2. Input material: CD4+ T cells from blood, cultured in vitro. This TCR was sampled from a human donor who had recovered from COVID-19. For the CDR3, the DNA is TGTGCCAGCAGCCCCCCGGGACTAACGTATATCAGTGAGCAGTTCTTC. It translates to CASSPPGLTYISEQFF.